The 25 T cell receptor beta chains below all came from one sample that was sequenced in a study of blood T cell repertoires in COVID-19. Profiling relied on immunoSEQ multiplex PCR, and the TCRdb table lists in-frame clones only, not all of them. The sample consists of about 430,000 clones, nearly 90% of them appearing once. Sequencing was done on a sample of PBMCs or T cells enriched from blood (not recorded which). The receptors shown here come from a young woman who had been exposed to COVID-19.

The chain is built from TRBV6-6 and TRBJ1-4, with TRBD1 matching over 8 bases. The V segment lost 3 bases and the J segment 6 bases; nucleotides outside the gene matches: 9. The CDR3 has 16 amino acids. Germline lookup yields CDR1 MNHNY and CDR2 SVGAGI (reference sequence). The CDR3 coding sequence is TGTGCCAGCAGTTATTTGGGGGCAGGGGGCGATGAAAAACTGTTTTTT. Encoded protein: CASSYLGAGGDEKLFF.

The chain uses TRBV27 and TRBJ2-5; D possibly corresponds to TRBD1 (5 bases). This CDR3 is built from 16 residues. Looked up from germline, CDR1 is MNHEY and CDR2 is SMNVEV (reference sequence). Between the trimmed V and J ends, which lost 0 bases and 1 base, there was a span of 12 bases. The CDR3 nucleotides read TGTGCCAGCAGTTTATCAGGGGTTAGTAGCCAAGAGACCCAGTACTTC. This gives the protein CASSLSGVSSQETQYF.

The CDR3 here is CASGVGQGARQPQHF. CDR3 nucleotide sequence: TGTGCCAGCGGAGTGGGACAGGGGGCGCGACAGCCCCAGCATTTT. This chain links TRBV28 with TRBJ1-5, with 12 bases matching TRBD1. Unmatched junction bases numbered 9, after V lost 8 bases and J lost 7 bases. This CDR3 is built from 15 residues. Germline V gene data show CDR1 as MDHEN and CDR2 as SYDVKM.

J is TRBJ1-1 and V is TRBV5-6; no definite D call. The length of the CDR3 is 14 residues. The V end was cut by 0 bases, the J end by 0 bases, with 6 bases between. Germline values: CDR1 SGHDT, CDR2 YYEEEE. CDR3: CASSLVTLNTEAFF. The CDR3 region has the DNA TGTGCCAGCAGCTTGGTGACATTGAACACTGAAGCTTTCTTT.

The gene calls are TRBV7-2 and TRBJ1-1, with unresolved D. The CDR3 extends over 13 amino acids. Germline V lookup: CDR1 SGHTA, CDR2 FQGNSA. V gave up 2 bases and J gave up 5 bases, with 9 bases separating them. CDR3 sequence: CASSLRGLTEAFF. The CDR3 DNA follows: TGTGCCAGCAGCTTAAGAGGGTTGACTGAAGCTTTCTTT.

The V and J genes are TRBV15 and TRBJ2-3, with TRBD2 identical over 14 bases. With V trimmed by 5 bases and J by 2 bases, 6 bases remained unmatched. In germline, CDR1 is LNHNV, CDR2 YYDKDF (reference sequence). The CDR3 has 17 residues. Here the CDR3 reads CATSRGTSGSSTDTQYF. The CDR3 DNA reads as TGTGCCACCAGCCGCGGGACTAGCGGGAGTTCCACAGATACGCAGTATTTT.

The J gene is TRBJ2-7, the V gene TRBV12-3 or TRBV12-4; D gene uncertain. The ends were cut back, 6 bases at V and 2 bases at J, with 8 bases in the middle. This CDR3 has 12 residues. This chain's CDR3 is CASRRQAYEQYF. The CDR3 coding sequence is TGTGCCAGCAGGCGACAAGCCTACGAGCAGTACTTC.

This clone appeared once. The chain links TRBV11-3 to TRBJ2-2; the D gene is possibly TRBD1 (5 bases). Per the germline V gene, CDR1 is SGHNT and CDR2 is YENEEA. V was pared by 2 bases and J by 4 bases, with 11 bases between. The CDR3 consists of 15 residues. The CDR3 here is CASSLLGVGTGELFF. Written as DNA, the CDR3 is TGTGCCAGCAGCTTACTAGGGGTCGGCACCGGGGAGCTGTTTTTT.

V usage is TRBV5-1 and J usage is TRBJ2-3, with a weak D call TRBD1 (6 bases). CDR3 length equals 14 residues. The V gene's germline CDR1 is SGHRS and CDR2 YFSETQ. V dropped 4 bases and J dropped 5 bases, with 14 bases sitting between them. CDR3 sequence (DNA): TGCGCCAGCAGCGTACAGGGTGAGGTAGATACGCAGTATTTT. Translating gives CASSVQGEVDTQYF.

In this sample, this clone turned up once. The V call is TRBV19, the J call TRBJ1-2; TRBD1 agrees at 8 bases. Looked up from germline, CDR1 is LNHDA and CDR2 is SQIVND (reference sequence). After removal of 6 bases from V and 10 bases from J, the junction contained 10 bases not matched to a gene. The CDR3 contains 13 residues. The DNA of the CDR3 is TGTGCCAGTAGAACGGACAGGGTGAGGGCCTACACCTTC. Its protein is CASRTDRVRAYTF.

The rearrangement links TRBV28 to TRBJ1-6; 11 bases fit TRBD1. Germline-derived CDR1 and CDR2 are MDHEN and SYDVKM. Trimming at V came to 4 bases and at J to 10 bases, leaving 9 bases not matched to a gene. CDR3 length: 16 residues. The CDR3 coding sequence is TGTGCCAGCAGTTCTGGACAGGGGGCATGGGGATCACCCCTCCACTTT. It specifies CASSSGQGAWGSPLHF.

The genes are TRBV21-1 and TRBJ1-5. TRBV21-1 is noted as a pseudogene. CDR3 length: 16 amino acids. CDR3 sequence: CASTLSLVLSNQPQHF. As DNA, the CDR3 is TGTGCCAGCACCCTGTCCTTAGTGCTTAGCAATCAGCCCCAGCATTTT.

This chain connects TRBV21-1 to TRBJ2-7; TRBD2, the D gene given by the table, was not confirmed from the DNA. TRBV21-1 is a pseudogene. The CDR3 consists of 16 residues. CDR3 residues: CASSLLAGGPSYEQYF. The DNA for the CDR3 is TGTGCCAGCAGTTTACTAGCGGGGGGGCCCTCCTACGAGCAGTACTTC.

V is TRBV6-5 and J is TRBJ2-7; 11 bases align to TRBD1. After removal of 0 bases from V and 0 bases from J, the junction contained 1 base not matched to a gene. The CDR3 extends over 16 amino acids. The germline CDR1 and CDR2 sequences are MNHEY and SVGAGI. The CDR3 bases are TGTGCCAGCAGTTACTCCGGGACAGGGGGCTCCTACGAGCAGTACTTC. It specifies CASSYSGTGGSYEQYF.

The V gene is TRBV25-1, the J gene TRBJ2-7, with TRBD1 as a possible D gene (6 bases). Looked up from germline, CDR1 is MGHDK and CDR2 is SYGVNS. The CDR3 is 15 residues long. V was trimmed by 4 bases and J by 2 bases, leaving 15 bases between them. CDR3 region: CASSALRDTPYEQYF. In nucleotides, the CDR3 is TGTGCCAGCAGTGCCCTCCGGGACACCCCCTACGAGCAGTACTTC.

This chain uses TRBV4-1 with TRBJ2-7; D call uncertain. Germline V gene data show CDR1 as MGHRA and CDR2 as YSYEKL. V was clipped by 0 bases and J by 3 bases, with 9 bases between them. This CDR3 has 14 residues. The DNA of the CDR3 is TGCGCCAGCAGCCAAGAGTCCCAGTACTACGAGCAGTACTTC. Its translation is CASSQESQYYEQYF.

The genes are TRBV21-1 and TRBJ1-2; the table names TRBD1, a call not compared with the DNA. TRBV21-1 is a listed pseudogene. The CDR3 is 17 residues long. CDR3 in DNA: TGTGCCAGCAGCAAAGTCCCCGGACAGAATTATAACTATGGCTACACCTTC. It specifies CASSKVPGQNYNYGYTF.

V usage is TRBV20-1 and J usage is TRBJ1-2; D is ambiguous. The germline V and J ends were trimmed by 6 bases and 8 bases, with 10 bases remaining between them. This CDR3 is 10 amino acids long. The germline gives CDR1 DFQATT, CDR2 SNEGSKA (reference sequence). CDR3 loop: CSASAGGYTF. As DNA, the CDR3 is TGCAGTGCCTCGGCGGGAGGCTACACCTTC.

The genes are TRBV19 and TRBJ1-1, with D uncertain. The CDR3 runs 13 residues. V was clipped by 5 bases and J by 0 bases, with 7 bases between them. Germline CDR1 and CDR2: LNHDA and SQIVND (reference sequence). CDR3 in amino acids: CASSLGLNTEAFF. In nucleotides, the CDR3 is TGTGCCAGTAGTCTGGGCCTGAACACTGAAGCTTTCTTT. Using reference TRBV19 and TRBJ1-1 for the parts outside the CDR3, the full variable domain is DGGITQSPKYLFRKEGQNVTLSCEQNLNHDAMYWYRQDPGQGLRLIYYSQIVNDFQKGDIAEGYSVSREKKESFPLTVTSAQKNPTAFYLCASSLGLNTEAFFGQGTRLTVV.

The chain is built from TRBV18 and TRBJ1-4; TRBD1 agrees at 7 bases. This CDR3 contains 14 residues. Trimming took 0 bases from V and 8 from J; bases not matched to a gene: 3. Germline V CDR1 and CDR2: KGHSH, LQKENI. CDR3 coding DNA: TGTGCCAGCTCACCACCTTCCAGGGGGGAAAAACTGTTTTTT. Its translation: CASSPPSRGEKLFF.

The V gene is TRBV5-1, the J gene TRBJ2-1; TRBD2 matches 12 bases. Germline values: CDR1 SGHRS, CDR2 YFSETQ. The CDR3 is made up of 15 amino acids. J lost 5 bases, V lost 2 bases, and 2 bases had no gene match. CDR3 DNA: TGCGCCAGCAGCTTCACTAGCGGGGGGCACAATGAGCAGTTCTTC. It yields the protein CASSFTSGGHNEQFF.

This clone has a handful of counts. The chain joins TRBV6-5 to TRBJ1-6, with a weak D call TRBD1 (6 bases). V was trimmed by 7 bases and J by 7 bases, leaving 17 bases between them. The CDR3 is made up of 15 amino acids. Germline CDR1 is MNHEY and CDR2 is SVGAGI. The chain's CDR3 is CASTNIGRGNSPLHF. For the CDR3, the DNA is TGTGCCAGCACCAACATCGGCAGGGGCAATTCACCCCTCCACTTT.

The CDR3 loop reads CASSVNEGGKMGETQYF. The DNA for the CDR3 is TGTGCCAGCAGCGTTAACGAAGGAGGGAAAATGGGAGAGACCCAGTACTTC. The rearrangement joins TRBV9 to TRBJ2-5, with D tentatively TRBD2 (6 bases). Deletions cut 2 bases from V and 4 bases from J, with 21 bases between. Germline V gene sequence: CDR1 SGDLS, CDR2 YYNGEE. The CDR3 length is 17 residues.

V and J are TRBV4-1 and TRBJ2-6; 8 positions match TRBD1. Germline V gives CDR1 MGHRA, CDR2 YSYEKL. Trimming at V came to 2 bases and at J to 0 bases, leaving 15 bases not matched to a gene. The CDR3 spans 21 residues. The CDR3 sequence: CASSQQSFGGTGDSGANVLTF. CDR3 in DNA: TGCGCCAGCAGCCAACAGTCTTTTGGGGGGACAGGAGACTCTGGGGCCAACGTCCTGACTTTC.

V and J are TRBV28 and TRBJ1-5, with a weak D call TRBD1 (6 bases). Per the germline V gene, CDR1 is MDHEN and CDR2 is SYDVKM. The CDR3 loop spans 15 amino acids. V gave up 3 bases and J gave up 2 bases, with 11 bases separating them. The chain's CDR3 is CASSFSRTGNQPQHF. The CDR3 bases are TGTGCCAGCAGTTTCAGCCGGACAGGCAATCAGCCCCAGCATTTT.